The 12 T cell receptor beta chains below were found in one sample sequenced in a study of cytomegalovirus exposure and HLA in healthy donors. The PCR ran on 60 Vbeta and 13 Jbeta primers. The repertoire was sequenced with immunoSEQ multiplex PCR; TCRdb's copy has only in-frame clones and lacks some. The sample has approximately 160,000 clones, approximately 80% seen once. Sequencing was done on a sample of PBMCs. The receptor source for this set is a woman aged 18-29 years in good health and CMV-seronegative.

This chain links TRBV28 with TRBJ1-2, with 7 bases matching TRBD1. Losses at the gene ends were 4 bases for V and 0 bases for J; bases not matched to a gene: 5. Germline loops: CDR1 MDHEN, CDR2 SYDVKM. This CDR3 has 15 residues. The CDR3 protein is CASSSQGPTNYGYTF. The CDR3 DNA sequence: TGTGCCAGCAGTTCACAGGGGCCGACTAACTATGGCTACACCTTC.

The gene calls are TRBV6-5 and TRBJ2-5; maybe TRBD2 (7 bases). The tail of the sequence fits TRBJ2-7 better, so the J call may be wrong. Per germline, CDR1 MNHEY and CDR2 SVGAGI. This CDR3 contains 15 residues. The CDR3 loop is CASSPRGARSYEQYF. Written as DNA, the CDR3 is TGTGCCAGCAGTCCCCGGGGGGCCCGCTCCTACGAGCAGTACTTC.

The V gene is TRBV10-3, the J gene TRBJ2-2; unclear D gene. Germline V gives CDR1 ENHRY, CDR2 SYGVKD. Trimming removed 6 bases at V and 3 bases at J, with 8 bases between. The CDR3 runs to 13 residues. CDR3 nucleotide sequence: TGTGCCATCAGGAATGAGGACACCGGGGAGCTGTTTTTT. Translation: CAIRNEDTGELFF.

V usage is TRBV6-1 and J usage is TRBJ2-7, with D perhaps matching TRBD2 (5 bases). The CDR3 sequence is 13 residues long. CDR1 and CDR2 from the germline V gene are MNHNS and SASEGT. Trimming stripped 6 bases from V and 3 bases from J, with 12 bases between. DNA of the CDR3: TGTGCCAGCAGGTGGGAGCAGATCTACGAGCAGTACTTC. Protein sequence: CASRWEQIYEQYF.

The rearrangement joins TRBV5-1 to TRBJ2-4, with 8 bases matching TRBD2. CDR1 SGHRS and CDR2 YFSETQ come from the germline V gene. The CDR3 is 17 residues long. V shed 4 bases, J shed 2 bases, and the junction held 11 bases outside the gene matches. CDR3 DNA sequence: TGCGCCAGCAGCCCAATGGGGGCGGGAGGCACCAAAAACATTCAGTACTTC. It specifies CASSPMGAGGTKNIQYF.

In DNA form, the CDR3 reads TGTGCCAGCAGTCAAAGGGGGCTTAGCTCTGGAAACACCATATATTTT. Translated, it gives CASSQRGLSSGNTIYF. The V and J genes are TRBV27 and TRBJ1-3, with 7 bases that match TRBD1. V was clipped by 5 bases and J by 0 bases; unmatched bases: 7. The CDR3 is made up of 16 amino acids. CDR1 is MNHEY, CDR2 SMNVEV, per germline (reference sequence).

The chain links TRBV19 to TRBJ1-1; D possibly corresponds to TRBD1 (5 bases). V was shortened by 4 bases and J by 0 bases, with 21 bases between the two germline ends. The CDR3 runs 18 residues. Germline CDR1 is LNHDA and CDR2 is SQIVND (reference sequence). The CDR3 DNA reads TGTGCCAGTAGTAAGGTGGGAGGGGCGTATAGGCTGAACACTGAAGCTTTCTTT. Protein product: CASSKVGGAYRLNTEAFF.

The chain carries TRBV28 and TRBJ2-7, with D maybe TRBD1 (6 bases). Germline CDR1 MDHEN, CDR2 SYDVKM. The CDR3 runs to 12 residues. Trimming pared 7 bases from V and 3 bases from J, leaving 10 bases between. In nucleotides, the CDR3 is TGTGCCAGCAATTCCAGGGGCTACGAGCAGTACTTC. Translating gives CASNSRGYEQYF.

The chain couples TRBV5-5 to TRBJ2-3, with a tentative D call TRBD2 (6 bases). This CDR3 is 15 amino acids long. The germline V and J ends were trimmed by 4 bases and 8 bases, with 20 bases remaining between them. Germline-derived CDR1 and CDR2 are SGHKS and YYEKEE (reference sequence). CDR3 sequence (DNA): TGTGCCAGCAGCCCAGCCGGGACTCTTATTGGTACGCAGTATTTT. The encoded protein is CASSPAGTLIGTQYF.

This clone was picked up one time. This sequence joins TRBV20-1 and TRBJ2-7, with a weak D call TRBD2 (6 bases). V dropped 7 bases and J dropped 7 bases, with 14 bases sitting between them. CDR3 length: 11 residues. The germline gives CDR1 DFQATT, CDR2 SNEGSKA (reference sequence). The CDR3 sequence is CSVSSAGEQYF. In DNA form, the CDR3 reads TGCAGTGTTTCTAGCGCGGGGGAGCAGTACTTC.

This sequence joins TRBV6-6 and TRBJ2-2; D may be TRBD2 (5 bases). The CDR3 has 12 residues. Trimming pared 7 bases from V and 5 bases from J, leaving 8 bases between. Germline V gives CDR1 MNHNY, CDR2 SVGAGI (reference sequence). CDR3 amino acids: CASTRETGELFF. In DNA, the CDR3 is TGTGCCAGCACGAGGGAGACCGGGGAGCTGTTTTTT.

Remarks on this clone: A junction end diverges from the germline sequence, so it may reflect a read error. The V gene is TRBV5-5, the J gene TRBJ2-1; weak D call: TRBD1 (6 bases). The CDR3 has 12 residues. The germline CDR1 and CDR2 sequences are SGHKS and YYEKEE (reference sequence). The CDR3 here is CASSSPRDKDIF. In DNA form, the CDR3 reads TGTGCCAGCAGCTCCCCCCGGGACAAGGATATCTTC.